The clone carrying this T cell receptor (beta chain) was seen at least ten times. These data belong to a study of CD8 T cells in ankylosing spondylitis. The CDR3 runs 14 residues. Trimming removed 6 bases from V and 4 bases from J, with 12 bases in between. Germline CDR1 reads MNHNS; CDR2 reads SASEGT. Researchers built TCR beta libraries using quantitative 5'-RACE with molecular barcodes. TCRdb itself ran the 5' RACE reads through MiXCR, one entry per CDR3 protein. The table records some 38,000 distinct CDR3 sequences, around a tenth of them present only once. The chain recombines TRBV6-1 with TRBJ2-2; D remains ambiguous. The TCR was taken from a male donor with ankylosing spondylitis or in good health (not recorded which). Specimen: blood, either unsorted or a sorted T cell fraction (not recorded which). The CDR3 loop reads CASSPWASTGELFF. In nucleotides, the CDR3 is TGTGCCAGCAGCCCGTGGGCGAGCACCGGGGAGCTGTTTTTT.